Listed below are T cell receptor beta chains from one sample, sequenced in a study of patients and donors after allogeneic stem cell transplantation. TCRdb re-called the RT-PCR reads with MiXCR, one entry per CDR3 protein. Of roughly 9,400 distinct CDR3 sequences listed, approximately 5.9% are singletons. Sequencing was done on a sample of blood, either unsorted or a sorted T cell fraction (not recorded which). Receptors were obtained from a human donor who was either an allogeneic HSCT recipient or a stem cell or donor lymphocyte infusion donor (not recorded which). It is not recorded whose cells these are; they may come from a transplant donor. CDR3s include the opening cysteine and the closing phenylalanine or tryptophan. D genes are given only for firm matches. Part of the rows lack a size; the others show once, few, many or a class for expanded clones.

>TRBJ2-7|-|TRBV3-2|13|many
TGTGCCCCCCGGGCGACAGGCTCCTACGAGCAGTACTTC
CAPRATGSYEQYF
>TRBJ1-5|-|TRBV30|14|many
TGTGCCTGGAGTGCCGGAACACAGGGACAGCCCCAGCATTTT
CAWSAGTQGQPQHF
>TRBJ2-1|-|TRBV11-2|15|medium-sized
TGTGCCAGCAGCTTAGGGGCGGACTCCTACAATGAGCAGTTCTTC
CASSLGADSYNEQFF
>TRBJ2-5|TRBD1|TRBV20-1|13|few
TGCAGTGCTCCGCGGACAGGGCTCGAGGCCCAGTACTTC
CSAPRTGLEAQYF
>TRBJ1-4|-|TRBV28|12|many
TGTGCCAGCAGGACCGGGAATGAAAAACTGTTTTTT
CASRTGNEKLFF
>TRBJ2-7|-|TRBV28|14|-
TGTGCCAGCAGTTTAGGGGTCAGATCCTACGAGCAGTACTTC
CASSLGVRSYEQYF
>TRBJ2-5|-|TRBV28|10|-
TGTGCCACAGGAGGGGAGACCCAGTACTTC
CATGGETQYF
>TRBJ2-7|TRBD2|TRBV27|13|-
TGTGCCAGCAGTTCGCGGGGGATGGGAGAGCAGTACTTC
CASSSRGMGEQYF
>TRBJ2-2|-|TRBV2|13|many
TGTGCCAGCAGCCTCGAAAACACCGGGGAGCTGTTTTTT
CASSLENTGELFF
>TRBJ2-7|-|TRBV12-3/TRBV12-4|12|-
TGTGCCAGCAGTTTTGCTGGATACGAGCAGTACTTC
CASSFAGYEQYF
>TRBJ2-7|TRBD2|TRBV12-3/TRBV12-4|14|once
TGTGCCAGCAGGAGGGAGGTAGCGGGAGGGGAGCAGTACTTC
CASRREVAGGEQYF
>TRBJ1-1|-|TRBV20-1|14|many
TGCAGTGCTTCTCGGGCCCAGGCGAACACTGAAGCTTTCTTT
CSASRAQANTEAFF
>TRBJ2-1|-|TRBV19|12|-
TGTGCCAGCGGGGGGCCATACAATGAGCAGTTCTTC
CASGGPYNEQFF
>TRBJ1-6|-|TRBV25-1|12|many
TGTGCCAGCAGCGGACCCAATTCACCCCTCCACTTT
CASSGPNSPLHF
>TRBJ1-2|-|TRBV28|12|many
TGTGCCGTCCTCCCGTCGAACTATGGCTACACCTTC
CAVLPSNYGYTF
>TRBJ2-7|TRBD1|TRBV7-9|15|few
TGTGCCAGCAGCTGGGAAGGACAGGGGGAATACGAGCAGTACTTC
CASSWEGQGEYEQYF
>TRBJ1-5|TRBD1|TRBV6-5|15|medium-sized
TGTGCCAGCAGTTACTCAGGGACAGGGAGCCAGCCCCAGCATTTT
CASSYSGTGSQPQHF
>TRBJ2-2|-|TRBV12-5|13|-
TGTGCTAGTGGTTTGGTAGATACCGGGGAGCTGTTTTTT
CASGLVDTGELFF
>TRBJ2-7|-|TRBV6-5|14|many
TGTGCCAGCAGTTCAAGGGGACCCACCTACGAGCAGTACTTC
CASSSRGPTYEQYF
>TRBJ1-4|-|TRBV6-5|14|medium-sized
TGTGCCACCTCAGGGGTGACTACGGCTGAAAAACTGTTTTTT
CATSGVTTAEKLFF
>TRBJ1-5|-|TRBV10-3|13|many
TGTGCCATCAGTGAGTCGGGGGGGATCGCCCAGCATTTT
CAISESGGIAQHF
>TRBJ2-1|-|TRBV18|13|few
TGTGCCAGCTCACCCGACGGAAACAATGAGCAGTTCTTC
CASSPDGNNEQFF
>TRBJ1-2|-|TRBV3-1|17|many
TGTGCCAGCAGCCAAGATCTGGGGAGAGACTGCAGCTATGGCTACACCTTC
CASSQDLGRDCSYGYTF
>TRBJ1-1|TRBD1|TRBV7-3|16|many
TGTGCCAGCAGCTCGGGACAGTTTGGGCTCGGGCATGAAGCTTTCTTT
CASSSGQFGLGHEAFF
>TRBJ2-7|-|TRBV20-1|14|many
TGCAGTGCCAGTCGACAGGGAGGACCTTACGAGCAGTACTTC
CSASRQGGPYEQYF
>TRBJ2-5|TRBD2|TRBV7-6|15|many
TGTGCCAGCAGCTTAAGAGGACTAGCGGAAGAGACCCAGTACTTC
CASSLRGLAEETQYF
>TRBJ1-6|-|TRBV7-9|16|medium-sized
TGTGCCAGCAGCCCCCAGGTTGGGGCTGAGAATTCACCCCTCCACTTT
CASSPQVGAENSPLHF
>TRBJ2-5|-|TRBV7-2|15|-
TGTGCCAGCAGCCCTCAAGGGCCAGCTCAAGAGACCCAGTACTTC
CASSPQGPAQETQYF
>TRBJ1-2|-|TRBV7-2|13|many
TGTGCCAGCAGCTTGGGAGACAACTATGGCTACACCTTC
CASSLGDNYGYTF
>TRBJ2-3|TRBD2|TRBV4-3|16|few
TGCGCCAGCAGCCAAGAAGCCGGGAGGGATACAGATACGCAGTATTTT
CASSQEAGRDTDTQYF
>TRBJ2-6|-|TRBV28|15|few
TGTGCCAGCAGCACGGATAGCTCTGGGGCCAACGTCCTGACTTTC
CASSTDSSGANVLTF
>TRBJ1-1|TRBD1|TRBV6-5|14|-
TGTGCCAGCAGTTACCTTGGACAGGTTGGTGGAGCTTTCTTT
CASSYLGQVGGAFF
>TRBJ1-2|-|TRBV29-1|10|medium-sized
TGCAGCGCATCAGGGAACGGCTACACCTTC
CSASGNGYTF
>TRBJ2-2|-|TRBV6-2/TRBV6-3|16|-
TGTGCCAGCAGTCCTGCCTCGTCTTTGAACACCGGGGAGCTGTTTTTT
CASSPASSLNTGELFF
>TRBJ2-3|TRBD2|TRBV6-6|13|many
TGTGCCAGCAGGAGGGGACTAGCGGGAACGCAGTATTTT
CASRRGLAGTQYF
>TRBJ2-1|-|TRBV28|15|few
TGTGCCAGCAGTTTGGGGGCGACTGGAAACAATGAGCAGTTCTTC
CASSLGATGNNEQFF
>TRBJ2-3|-|TRBV9|17|many
TGTGCCAGCAGCGTAGCTTCGGGGGTTGATGTGACAGATACGCAGTATTTT
CASSVASGVDVTDTQYF
>TRBJ1-1|-|TRBV25-1|12|many
TGTGCCAGCGGACAGTTCAACACTGAAGCTTTCTTT
CASGQFNTEAFF
>TRBJ2-3|TRBD2|TRBV20-1|14|few
TGCAGTGCTAGGACTAGCGGGCGCACAGATACGCAGTATTTT
CSARTSGRTDTQYF
>TRBJ1-5|TRBD1|TRBV28|12|many
TGTGCCAGCGGACAGGTCGATCAGCCCCAGCATTTT
CASGQVDQPQHF
>TRBJ2-5|-|TRBV10-2|14|many
TGCGCCAGCAGTGTTACGACCATTAGGGAGACCCAGTACTTC
CASSVTTIRETQYF
>TRBJ2-1|TRBD2|TRBV12-3/TRBV12-4|21|many
TGTGCCAGCACCCCAATCGCGGGACTAGCGGTAAGGTCGAGCTCCTACAATGAGCAGTTCTTC
CASTPIAGLAVRSSSYNEQFF